Many counts were recorded for the clone carrying this T cell receptor (beta chain). Libraries of TCR beta came from iRepertoire HTBI primers plus Arm-PCR of CDR3 regions. Each CDR3 protein gets one entry after TCRdb re-called the multiplex PCR reads with MiXCR. The sample shows some 500,000 distinct CDR3 sequences, 16% of them seen only once. The sample is drawn from a study of regulatory T cells in long-lasting Graves disease. Time point reported: newly diagnosed GD, antithyroid drugs for less than 3 months. Scientists built the TCR library using RNA that was extracted from PBMCs. The ends were cut back, 1 base at V and 11 bases at J, with 11 bases in the middle. CDR3 size: 12 residues. These data are also associated with another study on T cells in Graves' hyperthyroidism and ophthalmopathy.

The sequence was collected from a woman aged 35-65 years with Graves disease. The sample here was peripheral blood mononuclear cells (PBMCs), taken at new diagnosis, from a patient treated with antithyroid drugs. The chain has TRBV12-3 or TRBV12-4 and TRBJ1-1, with D perhaps matching TRBD1 (5 bases). This CDR3 reads CASSLVGDLAFF. CDR3 sequence (DNA): TGTGCCAGCAGTTTAGTGGGGGATTTGGCTTTCTTT.